The 8 T cell receptor beta chains given below trace back to one sample, sequenced in a study of CD8 T cells in Susac syndrome. Random hexamers served to reverse transcribe about 0.5 to 1 ug RNA. TCRdb processed the immunoSEQ multiplex PCR reads anew with MiXCR; each CDR3 protein has one entry. The sample includes some 160,000 distinct CDR3 sequences, just over 90% of them seen just once. Sequenced sample: CD4+ T cells from PBMCs. The receptors here all came from a human donor in good health.

V gene TRBV7-2 combines with J gene TRBJ2-1; the D is unclear. V was cut by 6 bases and J by 4 bases, with 4 bases left in between. Germline V gives CDR1 SGHTA, CDR2 FQGNSA. CDR3 length: 11 amino acids. For the CDR3, the DNA is TGTGCCAGCAGGCTTTACAATGAGCAGTTCTTC. Its protein is CASRLYNEQFF. Combining the CDR3 with reference TRBV7-2 and TRBJ2-1 gives the whole variable domain GAGVSQSPSNKVTEKGKDVELRCDPISGHTALYWYRQSLGQGLEFLIYFQGNSAPDKSGLPSDRFSAERTGGSVSTLTIQRTQQEDSAVYLCASRLYNEQFFGPGTRLTVL.

The V and J genes are TRBV5-1 and TRBJ2-2, with unresolved D. From germline, CDR1 is SGHRS and CDR2 YFSETQ. The CDR3 has 14 residues. With 2 bases removed from V and 1 base from J, the gap between germline ends came to 6 bases. CDR3 sequence: CASSFAENTGELFF. DNA for the CDR3: TGCGCCAGCAGCTTCGCGGAGAACACCGGGGAGCTGTTTTTT.

The chain has TRBV7-9 and TRBJ2-2; D remains ambiguous. Germline V gives CDR1 SEHNR, CDR2 FQNEAQ (reference sequence). There are 16 residues in the CDR3. V was clipped by 5 bases and J by 6 bases, with 19 bases between them. The CDR3 loop is CASSQLVSGYPGELFF. DNA for the CDR3: TGTGCCAGCAGCCAACTCGTCTCAGGATACCCCGGGGAGCTGTTTTTT.

This chain joins TRBV19 and TRBJ2-3; D may match TRBD1 or TRBD2 (5 bases each). V dropped 9 bases and J dropped 3 bases, with 16 bases sitting between them. This CDR3 spans 14 amino acids. Germline V gene data show CDR1 as LNHDA and CDR2 as SQIVND (reference sequence). CDR3 nucleotides: TGTGCCAGCCAGACCGGGACGAGGACAGATACGCAGTATTTT. This encodes CASQTGTRTDTQYF.

The rearrangement joins TRBV20-1 to TRBJ2-3; D gene unclear. Germline V lookup: CDR1 DFQATT, CDR2 SNEGSKA (reference sequence). The V and J ends lost 3 bases and 2 bases respectively, with 15 bases between them. The CDR3 runs to 15 residues. The CDR3 bases are TGCAGTGCTAGGTCCCTTGGCACGAACACAGATACGCAGTATTTT. Translation gives CSARSLGTNTDTQYF.

The CDR3 region has the DNA TGTGCCAGCACCTCGACAGGGAGGCCATCTTACAATGAGCAGTTCTTC. Translating gives CASTSTGRPSYNEQFF. V and J are TRBV6-2 or TRBV6-3 and TRBJ2-1; D might be TRBD1 (7 bases). Trimming stripped 7 bases from V and 4 bases from J, with 20 bases between. Germline lookup yields CDR1 MNHEY and CDR2 SVGEGT. CDR3 length: 16 residues.

V usage is TRBV29-1 and J usage is TRBJ2-1; 7 nucleotides agree with TRBD1. The germline V gene encodes CDR1 SQVTM and CDR2 ANQGSEA. Losses at the gene ends were 7 bases for V and 9 bases for J; bases not matched to a gene: 12. This CDR3 spans 13 amino acids. Written as DNA, the CDR3 is TGCAGCGCGGGTTCTCAGGGGGTGGGTGAGCAGTTCTTC. Its translation is CSAGSQGVGEQFF.

This clonotype appeared once. This chain uses TRBV28 with TRBJ2-1; D possibly matches TRBD1 or TRBD2 (5 bases each). Trimming pared 6 bases from V and 3 bases from J, leaving 15 bases between. CDR1 and CDR2 (germline): MDHEN, SYDVKM. The CDR3 totals 15 residues. CDR3 region: CASRSGAAVYNEQFF. The CDR3 nucleotides are TGTGCCAGCAGATCCGGGGCCGCAGTCTACAATGAGCAGTTCTTC. Combining the CDR3 with reference TRBV28 and TRBJ2-1 gives the whole variable domain DVKVTQSSRYLVKRTGEKVFLECVQDMDHENMFWYRQDPGLGLRLIYFSYDVKMKEKGDIPEGYSVSREKKERFSLILESASTNQTSMYLCASRSGAAVYNEQFFGPGTRLTVL.